One and the same sample provided the 21 T cell receptor beta chains below, sequenced in a study of T cell clonality in common variable immunodeficiency (dated by TCRdb to between 2014 and 2017). The study at large found these results: CVID TCRbeta sequences reportedly showed fewer deletions and N-nucleotide insertions and lacked highly modified clones with 13 or more V deletions.

The library was obtained by the immunoSEQ multiplex PCR assay. This is the immuneACCESS table as TCRdb keeps it, with only in-frame sequences that have V and J called. A part of the clones is gone; compared with another copy, unresolved V genes explain less than half, and the rest is unexplained. This sample has more than 20,000 clones in the table, none counted a single time. The ten top clones hold approximately 3.9% of the sample. Which antigens these TCRs recognize remains unknown. The sample comprised peripheral blood mononuclear cells. All receptors derive from a human donor with common variable immunodeficiency.

Details on this clone: The read falls 3 residues short of the CDR3 end, and the missing part is taken from the germline J gene. The chain couples TRBV2 to TRBJ2-7, with D perhaps matching TRBD2 (5 bases). Trimming took off 4 bases at V and 6 bases at J, with 13 bases between the two ends. The CDR3 contains 13 residues. Germline V gene lookup returns CDR1 SNHLY and CDR2 FYNNEI. This CDR3 is CASSVGCGPEQYF. The sequenced CDR3 bases are TGTGCCAGCAGTGTCGGGTGCGGGCCCGAG.

This clone was seen at least ten times. Read coverage stops 3 residues before the CDR3 terminus; the germline J gene supplies the remainder. This sequence joins TRBV14 and TRBJ2-1; D is possibly TRBD1 (5 bases). Deletions cut 4 bases from V and 4 bases from J, with 8 bases between. The CDR3 totals 13 residues. In germline, CDR1 is SGHDN, CDR2 FVKESK. The CDR3 DNA, read in part, is TGTGCCAGCAGCCTCGACAGATACAATGAG. Residues: CASSLDRYNE. The CDR3 in full is CASSLDRYNEQFF. Full variable domain (missing parts from reference TRBV14 and TRBJ2-1): EAGVTQFPSHSVIEKGQTVTLRCDPISGHDNLYWYRRVMGKEIKFLLHFVKESKQDESGMPNNRFLAERTGGTYSTLKVQPAELEDSGVYFCASSLDRYNEQFFGPGTRLTVL.

Only a few counts were recorded for this clone. The read ends 3 residues shy of where the CDR3 ends; the end is completed using the germline J gene. V is TRBV5-1 and J is TRBJ2-1, with TRBD2 as a possible D gene (5 bases). CDR3 length: 13 residues. Per the germline V gene, CDR1 is SGHRS and CDR2 is YFSETQ. V lost 3 bases, J lost 9 bases, and 13 bases lay in between. CDR3: CASSSQLVSEQFF. Incomplete CDR3 DNA: TGCGCCAGCAGCTCCCAACTAGTGAGTGAG.

Details on this clone: The read stops 3 residues short of the end of the CDR3; the missing end is completed from the germline J gene. The V call is TRBV2, the J call TRBJ1-4; TRBD1 aligns across 7 bases. Germline assignment: CDR1 SNHLY and CDR2 FYNNEI. The CDR3 spans 14 residues. V trimming: 10 bases; J trimming: 10 bases; junction bases outside the gene matches: 15. CDR3 protein: CANQGDEVSGKLFF. The sequenced part of the CDR3 DNA is TGTGCCAACCAGGGGGACGAGGTCTCTGGAAAA.

This clone came up many times. The read falls 3 residues short of the CDR3 end, and the missing part is taken from the germline J gene. The chain joins TRBV5-1 to TRBJ2-5, with D perhaps TRBD1 (5 bases). This CDR3 region has 15 residues. Trimming left V 4 bases short and J 2 bases short, with 15 bases between. CDR1 SGHRS and CDR2 YFSETQ come from the germline V gene. CDR3: CASSPGLSSQETQYF. The DNA read from the CDR3 is TGCGCCAGCAGCCCAGGGTTATCGTCACAAGAGACC.

In regard to this clone: The sequenced fragment ends 3 residues before the CDR3 boundary, so the rest is inferred from the germline J gene. The chain couples TRBV20-1 to TRBJ2-5; 11 nucleotides line up with TRBD2. CDR1 is DFQATT and CDR2 is SNEGSKA in the germline V gene (reference sequence). The CDR3 contains 15 residues. Unmatched junction bases numbered 8, after V lost 6 bases and J lost 2 bases. The CDR3 bases that were read are TGCAGTGCCCTCAGGGCTAGCGGGGGGCAAGAGACC. It translates to CSALRASGGQET. The whole CDR3 is CSALRASGGQETQYF.

The table lists this clone with a few counts. The observed sequence ends 3 residues before the CDR3 terminus, with the missing tail filled in from the germline J gene. V gene TRBV5-6 combines with J gene TRBJ2-7; 8 bases agree with TRBD2. The V gene's germline CDR1 is SGHDT and CDR2 YYEEEE. This CDR3 spans 15 amino acids. Losses at the gene ends were 2 bases for V and 4 bases for J; bases not matched to a gene: 8. This CDR3 is CASSLTPGLGYEQYF. CDR3 DNA (partial): TGTGCCAGCAGCTTAACTCCGGGACTAGGATACGAG. The full variable domain, rest sourced from reference TRBV5-6 and TRBJ2-7, is DAGVTQSPTHLIKTRGQQVTLRCSPKSGHDTVSWYQQALGQGPQFIFQYYEEEERQRGNFPDRFSGHQFPNYSSELNVNALLLGDSALYLCASSLTPGLGYEQYFGPGTRLTVT.

The table lists this clone with many counts. The observed sequence ends 3 residues before the CDR3 terminus, with the missing tail filled in from the germline J gene. J is TRBJ1-5 and V is TRBV2; 8 bases are shared with TRBD1. The trim removed 4 bases at V and 0 bases at J, leaving 8 bases unmatched. Germline V CDR1 and CDR2: SNHLY, FYNNEI. There are 17 residues in the CDR3. The covered CDR3 bases are TGTGCCAGCAGTGCCCCAGGGGGCGGGATTAGCAATCAGCCC. It yields the protein CASSAPGGGISNQP. In full, the CDR3 reads CASSAPGGGISNQPQHF.

This clone was counted a few times. The sequenced CDR3 bases are TGTGCCAGTAGGCCCGCGGGGTACACAGATACG. Encoded protein: CASRPAGYTDT. In full, the CDR3 is CASRPAGYTDTQYF. The rearrangement joins TRBV19 to TRBJ2-3, with D possibly matching TRBD2 (6 bases). Read data end 3 residues before the CDR3 end; the end is taken from the germline J gene. Germline loops: CDR1 LNHDA, CDR2 SQIVND (reference sequence). The germline V and J ends were trimmed by 6 bases and 2 bases, with 12 bases remaining between them. The CDR3 has 14 residues.

This clone appeared a few times. The read ends 3 residues early relative to the CDR3; the germline J gene fills the gap. The chain is built from TRBV7-8 and TRBJ2-7; TRBD1 aligns across 10 bases. With 5 bases clipped from V and 2 bases from J, the junction kept 9 bases outside the gene matches. The CDR3 length is 16 residues. Germline-derived CDR1 and CDR2 are SGHVS and FQNEAQ. CDR3 DNA, as far as it was read: TGTGCCAGCAGCCCCCAGGGACAGGGGAATCCCTACGAG. Translation gives CASSPQGQGNPYE. In full, the CDR3 reads CASSPQGQGNPYEQYF.

By share, this clone counts as medium-sized. The read is 3 residues too short to cover the CDR3 end, so that end is filled in from the germline J gene. The chain combines TRBV2 with TRBJ2-6; 9 nucleotides agree with TRBD1. The CDR3 is 15 residues long. After removal of 6 bases from V and 7 bases from J, the junction contained 7 bases not matched to a gene. Germline CDR1 SNHLY, CDR2 FYNNEI. The CDR3 loop is CASRLQGAVANVLTF. CDR3 DNA (partial): TGTGCCAGCAGGTTACAGGGGGCGGTAGCCAACGTC.

Concerning this clone: The observed sequence ends 3 residues before the CDR3 terminus, with the missing tail filled in from the germline J gene. The chain combines TRBV19 with TRBJ2-2; D gene ambiguous. The CDR3 runs to 12 residues. Germline V gene sequence: CDR1 LNHDA, CDR2 SQIVND (reference sequence). Between the trimmed V and J ends, which lost 9 bases and 4 bases, there was a span of 9 bases. The CDR3 sequence: CASALATGELFF. The part of the CDR3 DNA that was read is TGTGCCAGCGCTTTAGCCACCGGGGAG.

Many counts were recorded for this clone. With the read ending 3 residues before the CDR3 end, the germline J gene is used to fill in that end. V gene TRBV7-9 combines with J gene TRBJ2-3; 9 positions agree with TRBD1. The CDR3 is 15 amino acids. Germline V gives CDR1 SEHNR, CDR2 FQNEAQ (reference sequence). V lost 2 bases, J lost 5 bases, and 5 bases stayed unmatched. Partial CDR3 DNA: TGTGCCAGCAGCTTAACCGGGACAGGGAGAGATACG. It is translated as CASSLTGTGRDT. The full CDR3 reads CASSLTGTGRDTQYF.

Comments on this clone: The observed sequence ends 3 residues before the CDR3 terminus, with the missing tail filled in from the germline J gene. The rearrangement uses TRBV20-1 and TRBJ2-1; 7 nucleotides align to TRBD1. The CDR3 spans 14 residues. With 3 bases clipped from V and 2 bases from J, the junction kept 4 bases outside the gene matches. Germline V gives CDR1 DFQATT, CDR2 SNEGSKA (reference sequence). The CDR3: CSASRQGAYNEQFF. The DNA read from the CDR3 is TGCAGTGCTAGTCGACAGGGAGCCTACAATGAG.

As regards this clone: The read gets to within 3 residues of the CDR3 end, and the germline J gene fills in the rest. This sequence joins TRBV7-9 and TRBJ2-2, with 8 bases identical to TRBD1. The CDR3 covers 15 residues. With V trimmed by 5 bases and J by 4 bases, 6 bases remained unmatched. The V gene's germline CDR1 is SEHNR and CDR2 FQNEAQ (reference sequence). CDR3 DNA, as far as it was read: TGTGCCAGCAGCCGGACAGGGAAACCCACCGGGGAG. Encoded protein: CASSRTGKPTGE. The CDR3 as a whole reads CASSRTGKPTGELFF.

There are a few counts of this clone. This CDR3 reads CAWTSGNSYNEQFF. CDR3 DNA (partial): TGTGCCTGGACGAGCGGGAACTCCTACAATGAG. The rearrangement links TRBV30 to TRBJ2-1; 7 nucleotides agree with TRBD2. The read ends 3 residues before the CDR3 terminus; that terminus is restored from the germline J gene. The CDR3 covers 14 residues. Germline CDR1 GTSNPN, CDR2 SVGIG (reference sequence). With V trimmed by 4 bases and J by 0 bases, 3 bases remained unmatched.

Comments on this clone: The read terminates 3 residues ahead of where the CDR3 ends, so the germline J gene completes it. V gene TRBV19 combines with J gene TRBJ2-2, with TRBD2 matching over 7 bases. CDR3 length: 17 amino acids. The J segment lost 5 bases and the V segment lost 7 bases, leaving 16 bases of the junction unmatched. Germline CDR1 and CDR2: LNHDA and SQIVND (reference sequence). The chain's CDR3 is CASIPYGGSVRTGELFF. The CDR3 DNA, read in part, is TGTGCCAGTATACCATACGGCGGGAGTGTCCGAACCGGGGAG.

With respect to this clone: With the read ending 3 residues before the CDR3 end, the germline J gene is used to fill in that end. This chain links TRBV2 with TRBJ2-2; 7 bases map to TRBD1. V was clipped by 5 bases and J by 4 bases; unmatched bases: 4. In germline, CDR1 is SNHLY, CDR2 FYNNEI. The CDR3 consists of 14 residues. CDR3 amino acids: CASSIRGITGELFF. The DNA read from the CDR3 is TGTGCCAGCAGTATCAGGGGGATCACCGGGGAG.

This clone turned up a few times. The read stops 3 residues short of the end of the CDR3; the missing end is completed from the germline J gene. The chain links TRBV20-1 to TRBJ2-5; 13 bases align to TRBD2. Germline CDR1 reads DFQATT; CDR2 reads SNEGSKA (reference sequence). CDR3 length: 14 residues. The V gene end was trimmed by 0 bases and the J gene end by 7 bases; junction bases not matched to a gene: 2. The CDR3 sequence is CSARDRLAGGTQYF. The part of the CDR3 DNA that was read is TGCAGTGCTAGAGATAGACTAGCGGGAGGGACC.

On this clone: The CDR3 end lies 3 residues beyond the end of the read and is filled in from the germline J gene. The chain has TRBV30 and TRBJ2-5, with 11 bases fitting TRBD1. The V gene's germline CDR1 is GTSNPN and CDR2 SVGIG (reference sequence). CDR3 length: 15 amino acids. V lost 0 bases to trimming and J lost 5 bases; unmatched junction nucleotides: 5. Partial CDR3 DNA: TGTGCCTGGAGTGTACGGACAGGGGGCTTTGAGACC. Translation: CAWSVRTGGFET. The whole CDR3 sequence is CAWSVRTGGFETQYF.

Comment on this clone: The CDR3 end is not reached by the read, which stops 3 residues before it; the germline J gene fills it in. V usage is TRBV6-1 and J usage is TRBJ1-6; D perhaps matches TRBD1 (6 bases). Germline assignment: CDR1 MNHNS and CDR2 SASEGT. The CDR3 has 15 amino acids. V lost 6 bases to trimming and J lost 9 bases, with 18 bases between them. The CDR3 DNA, read in part, is TGTGCCAGCAGAGAAAGGGGGGGCGTTGGTTCACCC. As protein: CASRERGGVGSP. The CDR3 in full is CASRERGGVGSPLHF.